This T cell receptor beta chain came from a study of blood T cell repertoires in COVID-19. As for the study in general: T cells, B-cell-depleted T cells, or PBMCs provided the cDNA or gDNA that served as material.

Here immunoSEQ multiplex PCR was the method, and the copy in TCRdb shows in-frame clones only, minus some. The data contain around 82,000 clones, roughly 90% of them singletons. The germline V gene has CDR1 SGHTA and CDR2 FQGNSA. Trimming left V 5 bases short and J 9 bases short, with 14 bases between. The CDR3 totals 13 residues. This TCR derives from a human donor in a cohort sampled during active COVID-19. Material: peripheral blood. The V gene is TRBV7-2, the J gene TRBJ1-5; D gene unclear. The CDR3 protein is CASSPLQAGPQHF. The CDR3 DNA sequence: TGTGCCAGCAGCCCCCTTCAAGCGGGGCCCCAGCATTTT. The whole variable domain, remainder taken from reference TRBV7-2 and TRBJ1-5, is GAGVSQSPSNKVTEKGKDVELRCDPISGHTALYWYRQSLGQGLEFLIYFQGNSAPDKSGLPSDRFSAERTGGSVSTLTIQRTQQEDSAVYLCASSPLQAGPQHFGDGTRLSIL.